The 4 T cell receptor beta chains reported below all come from one sample, sequenced in a study of post-analysis software for immune sequencing data (dated by TCRdb to the mid-2010s). General study outcomes and caveats: Significantly higher frequencies in patients than in controls were found for five or six TRBV segments, including TRBV5-6, TRBV5-1 and TRBV20-1.

Receptors were amplified or captured by PCR. The instrument was an Illumina HiSeq 2500. To reduce PCR and sequencing biases, unique molecular identifiers were built into the TCR beta cDNA libraries. Using fastp at Q25 and MiXCR, TCRdb reprocessed the public reads and kept productive beta chains. Rows merge per CDR3 protein into single entries with the most common DNA and genes. This sample is represented by some 450,000 distinct CDR3 sequences; 40% to 55% of them were singletons. Of the sample, about 12% falls within the top ten clones. These receptors lack a known antigen. Sequencing input: blood. These receptors came from a girl under 18 with multiple sclerosis.

This clonotype was counted a single time. The CDR3 reads CSAIRTGSYNEQFF. The DNA of the CDR3 is TGCAGTGCTATAAGGACAGGGAGTTACAATGAGCAGTTCTTC. J is TRBJ2-1 and V is TRBV20-1, with TRBD1 matching 8 bases. V was clipped by 4 bases and J by 4 bases; unmatched bases: 6. Looked up from germline, CDR1 is DFQATT and CDR2 is SNEGSKA (reference sequence). The CDR3 is 14 residues long.

In its sample, this clonotype was seen a few times. The CDR3 coding sequence is TGTGCCAGTAGTATTGTGAGCGGGAGGGCCTACGAGCAGTACTTC. This codes for CASSIVSGRAYEQYF. The J gene is TRBJ2-7, the V gene TRBV19; 10 bases match TRBD2. J gave up 2 bases and V 3 bases, and 4 bases lay outside the gene matches. The CDR3 consists of 15 residues. CDR1 and CDR2 (germline): LNHDA, SQIVND (reference sequence).

With regard to this clonotype: A much larger clone lies one base from this, so it may be a read error. This CDR3 is CSTSPSNEQFF. DNA for the CDR3: TGCAGTACTAGTCCCAGCAATGAGCAGTTCTTC. This chain links TRBV20-1 with TRBJ2-1; a weak D match, TRBD2 (5 bases). The length of the CDR3 is 11 residues. Looked up from germline, CDR1 is DFQATT and CDR2 is SNEGSKA (reference sequence).

This clonotype was seen just once. V is TRBV21-1 and J is TRBJ2-3. TRBV21-1 represents a pseudogene. This CDR3 spans 12 amino acids. CDR3 sequence: CASSKGRDTQYF. CDR3 coding DNA: TGTGCCAGCAGCAAAGGACGGGATACGCAGTATTTT.